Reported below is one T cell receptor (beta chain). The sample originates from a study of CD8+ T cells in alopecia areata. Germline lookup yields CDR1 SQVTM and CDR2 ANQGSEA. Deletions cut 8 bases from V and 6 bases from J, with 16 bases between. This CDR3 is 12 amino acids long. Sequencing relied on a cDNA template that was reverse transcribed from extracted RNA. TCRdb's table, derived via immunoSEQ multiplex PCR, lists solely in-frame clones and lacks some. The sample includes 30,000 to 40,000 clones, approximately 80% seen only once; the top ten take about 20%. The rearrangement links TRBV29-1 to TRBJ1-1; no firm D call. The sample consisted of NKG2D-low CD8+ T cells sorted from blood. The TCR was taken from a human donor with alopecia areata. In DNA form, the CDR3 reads TGCAGCTTTCCAACCGAGAGTGCTGAAGCTTTCTTT. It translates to CSFPTESAEAFF.